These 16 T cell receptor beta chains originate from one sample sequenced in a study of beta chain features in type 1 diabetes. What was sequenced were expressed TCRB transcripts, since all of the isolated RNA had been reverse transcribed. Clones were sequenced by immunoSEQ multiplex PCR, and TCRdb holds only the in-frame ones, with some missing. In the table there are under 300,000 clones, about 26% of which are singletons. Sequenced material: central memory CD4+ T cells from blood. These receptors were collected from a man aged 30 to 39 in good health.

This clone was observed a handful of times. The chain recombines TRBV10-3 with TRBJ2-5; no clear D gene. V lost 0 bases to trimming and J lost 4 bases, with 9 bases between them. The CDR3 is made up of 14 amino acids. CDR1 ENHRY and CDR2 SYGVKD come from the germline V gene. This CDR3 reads CAISESGNSETQYF. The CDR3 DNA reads TGTGCCATCAGTGAGTCAGGCAATTCAGAGACCCAGTACTTC.

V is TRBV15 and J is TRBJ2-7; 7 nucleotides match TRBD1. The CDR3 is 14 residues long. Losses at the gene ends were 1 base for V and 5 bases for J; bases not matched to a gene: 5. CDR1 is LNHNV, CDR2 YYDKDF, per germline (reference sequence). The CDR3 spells CATSRVRGIHEQYF. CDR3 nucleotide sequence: TGTGCCACCAGCAGAGTCAGGGGGATCCACGAGCAGTACTTC.

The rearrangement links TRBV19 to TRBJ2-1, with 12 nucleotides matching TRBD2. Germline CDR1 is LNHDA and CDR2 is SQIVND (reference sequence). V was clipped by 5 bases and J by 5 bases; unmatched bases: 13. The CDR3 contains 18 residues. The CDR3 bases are TGTGCCAGTAGTGCCCAGCCGGGGACTAGCGGGCGCCACAATGAGCAGTTCTTC. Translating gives CASSAQPGTSGRHNEQFF.

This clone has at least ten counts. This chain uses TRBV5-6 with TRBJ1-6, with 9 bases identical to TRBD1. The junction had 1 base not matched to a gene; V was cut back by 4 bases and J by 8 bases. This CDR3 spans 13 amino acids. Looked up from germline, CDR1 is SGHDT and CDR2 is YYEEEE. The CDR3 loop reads CASSRDRDSPLHF. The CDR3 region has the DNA TGTGCCAGCAGCCGGGACAGGGATTCACCCCTCCACTTT.

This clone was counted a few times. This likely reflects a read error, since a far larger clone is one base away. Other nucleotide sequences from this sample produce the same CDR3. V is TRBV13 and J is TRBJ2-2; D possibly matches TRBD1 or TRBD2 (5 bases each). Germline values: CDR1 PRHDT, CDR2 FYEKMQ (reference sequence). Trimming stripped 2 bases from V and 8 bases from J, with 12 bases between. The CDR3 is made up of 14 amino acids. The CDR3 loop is CASSLLGTSGELFF. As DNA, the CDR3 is TGTGCCAGCAGCTTACTGGGGACGAGTGGGGAGCTGTTTTTT.

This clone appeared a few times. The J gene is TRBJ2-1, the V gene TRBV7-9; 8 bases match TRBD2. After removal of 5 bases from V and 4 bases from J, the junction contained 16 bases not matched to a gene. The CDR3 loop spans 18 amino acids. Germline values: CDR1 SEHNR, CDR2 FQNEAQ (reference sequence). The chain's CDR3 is CASSPKTLAGRRYNEQFF. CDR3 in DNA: TGTGCCAGCAGCCCGAAGACTTTAGCGGGGAGACGGTACAATGAGCAGTTCTTC. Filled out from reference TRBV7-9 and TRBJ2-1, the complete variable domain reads DTGVSQNPRHKITKRGQNVTFRCDPISEHNRLYWYRQTLGQGPEFLTYFQNEAQLEKSRLLSDRFSAERPKGSFSTLEIQRTEQGDSAMYLCASSPKTLAGRRYNEQFFGPGTRLTVL.

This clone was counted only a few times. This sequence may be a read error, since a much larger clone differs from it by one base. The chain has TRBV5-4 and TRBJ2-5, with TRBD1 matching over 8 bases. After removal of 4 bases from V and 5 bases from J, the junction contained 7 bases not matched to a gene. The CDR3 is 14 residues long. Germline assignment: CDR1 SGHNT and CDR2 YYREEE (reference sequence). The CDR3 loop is CASSPQGAPETQYF. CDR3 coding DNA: TGTGCCAGCAGCCCCCAGGGGGCGCCGGAGACCCAGTACTTC.

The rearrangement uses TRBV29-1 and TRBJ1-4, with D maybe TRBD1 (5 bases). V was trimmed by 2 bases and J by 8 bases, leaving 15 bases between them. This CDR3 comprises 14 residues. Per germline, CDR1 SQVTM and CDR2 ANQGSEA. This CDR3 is CSVEWAESGEKLFF. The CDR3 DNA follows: TGCAGCGTTGAATGGGCAGAGTCAGGGGAAAAACTGTTTTTT.

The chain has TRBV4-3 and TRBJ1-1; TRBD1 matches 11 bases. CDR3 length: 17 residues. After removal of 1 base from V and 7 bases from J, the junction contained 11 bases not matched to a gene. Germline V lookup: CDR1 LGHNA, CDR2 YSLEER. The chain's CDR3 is CASSQGRASGTGGEAFF. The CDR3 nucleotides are TGCGCCAGCAGCCAAGGCCGGGCCTCAGGGACAGGGGGTGAAGCTTTCTTT.

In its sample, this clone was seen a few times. CDR3: CASSPAAGLLGEQYF. Written as DNA, the CDR3 is TGTGCCAGCTCACCAGCGGCCGGCTTACTGGGCGAGCAGTACTTC. V gene TRBV18 combines with J gene TRBJ2-7; D call uncertain. CDR1 KGHSH and CDR2 LQKENI come from the germline V gene. V shed 2 bases and J shed 6 bases, with 17 bases lying between them. CDR3 size: 15 residues.

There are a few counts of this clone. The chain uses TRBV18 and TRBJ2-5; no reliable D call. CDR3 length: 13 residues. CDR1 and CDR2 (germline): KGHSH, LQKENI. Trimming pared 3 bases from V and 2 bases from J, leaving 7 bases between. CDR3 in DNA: TGTGCCAGCTCACCGGGCATGCAAGAGACCCAGTACTTC. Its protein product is CASSPGMQETQYF.

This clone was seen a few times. The CDR3 reads CASSIGASGYNEQFF. CDR3 sequence (DNA): TGTGCCAGTAGTATAGGGGCTAGCGGTTACAATGAGCAGTTCTTC. The V and J genes are TRBV19 and TRBJ2-1; 7 bases align to TRBD2. This CDR3 has 15 amino acids. Germline lookup yields CDR1 LNHDA and CDR2 SQIVND (reference sequence). After removal of 1 base from V and 4 bases from J, the junction contained 4 bases not matched to a gene.

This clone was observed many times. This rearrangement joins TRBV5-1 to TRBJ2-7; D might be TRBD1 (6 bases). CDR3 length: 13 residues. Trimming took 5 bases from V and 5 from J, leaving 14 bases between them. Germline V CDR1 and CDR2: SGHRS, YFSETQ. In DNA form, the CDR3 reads TGCGCCAGCAGGCAGGGGACGGGAAACGAGCAGTACTTC. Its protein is CASRQGTGNEQYF.

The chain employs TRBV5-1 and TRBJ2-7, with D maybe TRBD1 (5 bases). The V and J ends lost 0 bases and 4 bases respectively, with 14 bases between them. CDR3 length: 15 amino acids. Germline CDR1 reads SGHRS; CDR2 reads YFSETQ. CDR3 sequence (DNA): TGCGCCAGCAGCTTGGAACCCACGACAGTTTACGAGCAGTACTTC. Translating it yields CASSLEPTTVYEQYF.

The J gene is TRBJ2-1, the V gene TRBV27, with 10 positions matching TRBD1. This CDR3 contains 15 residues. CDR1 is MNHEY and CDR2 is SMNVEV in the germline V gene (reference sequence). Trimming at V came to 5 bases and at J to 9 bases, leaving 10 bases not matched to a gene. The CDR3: CASSGRTGGDGEQFF. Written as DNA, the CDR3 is TGTGCCAGCAGTGGAAGGACAGGGGGAGACGGTGAGCAGTTCTTC.

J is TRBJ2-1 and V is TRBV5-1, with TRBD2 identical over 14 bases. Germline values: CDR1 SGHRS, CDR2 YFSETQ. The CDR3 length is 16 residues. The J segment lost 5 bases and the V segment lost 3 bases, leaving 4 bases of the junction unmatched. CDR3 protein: CASSSRTSGGNNEQFF. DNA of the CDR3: TGCGCCAGCAGCTCCCGGACTAGCGGGGGGAACAATGAGCAGTTCTTC.